These 10 T cell receptor beta chains originate from one sample sequenced in a study of response to subunit inactivated influenza vaccine. Each CDR3 protein is one row after TCRdb ran MiXCR on the RT-PCR reads. The sample has roughly 180,000 distinct CDR3 sequences; around 9% are singletons. The material was non-naive T cells sorted from PBMCs, obtained on the day of vaccination. These receptors came from a man between 50 and 59 years old who received an inactivated influenza vaccine.

The rearrangement joins TRBV29-1 to TRBJ2-1; TRBD2 matches at 12 bases. Germline loops: CDR1 SQVTM, CDR2 ANQGSEA. This CDR3 contains 15 residues. The trim removed 7 bases at V and 2 bases at J, leaving 6 bases unmatched. In nucleotides, the CDR3 is TGCAGCGCCCTACTAGCGGGAGGTCCCTACAATGAGCAGTTCTTC. This encodes CSALLAGGPYNEQFF.

Many counts were recorded for this clonotype. The chain has TRBV7-2 and TRBJ2-7; D may be TRBD1 (5 bases). The CDR3 contains 15 residues. V was trimmed by 7 bases and J by 3 bases, leaving 19 bases between them. Germline assignment: CDR1 SGHTA and CDR2 FQGNSA. The CDR3 spells CASNLREGAVYEQYF. The CDR3 DNA is TGTGCCAGCAATCTCAGGGAAGGGGCTGTCTACGAGCAGTACTTC. The variable domain in full, with the rest retrieved from reference TRBV7-2 and TRBJ2-7, is GAGVSQSPSNKVTEKGKDVELRCDPISGHTALYWYRQSLGQGLEFLIYFQGNSAPDKSGLPSDRFSAERTGGSVSTLTIQRTQQEDSAVYLCASNLREGAVYEQYFGPGTRLTVT.

This clonotype was observed many times. The chain recombines TRBV27 with TRBJ2-5; 9 bases match TRBD1. V gave up 3 bases and J gave up 5 bases; unmatched junction bases: 4. The CDR3 loop spans 14 amino acids. Germline V gene sequence: CDR1 MNHEY, CDR2 SMNVEV (reference sequence). Here the CDR3 reads CASSFGQGRETQYF. The CDR3, as DNA: TGTGCCAGCAGTTTCGGACAGGGGAGGGAGACCCAGTACTTC.

This clonotype was seen more than once but under ten times. This chain connects TRBV24-1 to TRBJ2-2; D may match TRBD1 or TRBD2 (5 bases each). The V gene's germline CDR1 is KGHDR and CDR2 SFDVKD. This CDR3 is built from 15 residues. Trimming took 4 bases from V and 0 from J, leaving 8 bases between them. DNA of the CDR3: TGTGCCACCAGTGACTCGGGGCCGAACACCGGGGAGCTGTTTTTT. Amino acids: CATSDSGPNTGELFF.

This clonotype came up many times. The genes are TRBV4-2 and TRBJ2-7, with 9 bases identical to TRBD1. V was pared by 0 bases and J by 4 bases, with 7 bases of the junction left unmatched. There are 16 residues in the CDR3. Germline loops: CDR1 LGHNA, CDR2 YNFKEQ. The CDR3 nucleotides read TGTGCCAGCAGCCAAGATAGGGGACAGGGACAATACGAGCAGTACTTC. Translated: CASSQDRGQGQYEQYF.

This chain links TRBV27 with TRBJ2-7; maybe TRBD2 (6 bases). There are 13 residues in the CDR3. The V end was cut by 5 bases, the J end by 7 bases, with 15 bases between. In germline, CDR1 is MNHEY, CDR2 SMNVEV (reference sequence). The CDR3 is CASSTGRAGEQYF. The CDR3 nucleotides are TGTGCCAGCAGTACCGGAAGGGCGGGGGAGCAGTACTTC.

This clonotype has a handful of counts. CDR3 bases: TGTGCCAGCTCACCACCGGCGCAGCAGACCGGGGAGCTGTTTTTT. Translation: CASSPPAQQTGELFF. The chain links TRBV18 to TRBJ2-2; no clear D gene. Trimming stripped 0 bases from V and 5 bases from J, with 10 bases between. The CDR3 covers 15 residues. Per germline, CDR1 KGHSH and CDR2 LQKENI. Looking up the rest from reference TRBV18 and TRBJ2-2 gives the full variable domain: NAGVMQNPRHLVRRRGQEARLRCSPMKGHSHVYWYRQLPEEGLKFMVYLQKENIIDESGMPKERFSAEFPKEGPSILRIQQVVRGDSAAYFCASSPPAQQTGELFFGEGSRLTVL.

V is TRBV6-5 and J is TRBJ1-6; 8 positions match TRBD1. Germline values: CDR1 MNHEY, CDR2 SVGAGI. The CDR3 extends over 16 amino acids. J gave up 9 bases and V 2 bases, and 9 bases lay outside the gene matches. The CDR3 spells CASSYVGQGFGSPLHF. The DNA of the CDR3 is TGTGCCAGCAGTTACGTAGGACAGGGTTTCGGTTCACCCCTCCACTTT.

The V call is TRBV6-4, the J call TRBJ2-3, with 7 bases matching TRBD2. Unmatched junction bases numbered 5, after V lost 2 bases and J lost 0 bases. Germline CDR1 and CDR2: MRHNA and SNTAGT. This CDR3 is 16 amino acids long. The CDR3 bases are TGTGCCAGCAGTGACAGAAGCGGGGATAGCACAGATACGCAGTATTTT. Its protein product is CASSDRSGDSTDTQYF.

The rearrangement uses TRBV20-1 and TRBJ2-5; 8 nucleotides agree with TRBD1. V lost 1 base and J lost 5; bases outside the gene matches: 9. There are 15 residues in the CDR3. Looked up from germline, CDR1 is DFQATT and CDR2 is SNEGSKA (reference sequence). This chain's CDR3 is CSARAQTGAFETQYF. The CDR3 DNA reads TGCAGTGCTAGAGCACAGACAGGGGCCTTCGAGACCCAGTACTTC.